These T cell receptor beta chains were read from a single sample in a study of patients and donors after allogeneic stem cell transplantation. MiXCR, run by TCRdb on the RT-PCR reads, gives a single entry per CDR3 protein. The data contain roughly 880,000 distinct CDR3 sequences, roughly 18% of them singletons. Sequencing input: blood, either unsorted or a sorted T cell fraction (not recorded which). All receptors derive from a human donor who was either an allogeneic HSCT recipient or a stem cell or donor lymphocyte infusion donor (not recorded which). It is not recorded whose cells these are; they may come from a transplant donor. The CDR3 runs from the conserved cysteine through the conserved F or W. D genes are given only for firm matches. A clone size is listed for some rows: how often the clone was seen (once, few, many), or a class if it is expanded.

v_gene: TRBV15; j_gene: TRBJ2-2; d_gene: .; abundance: few; CDR3nt: TGTGCCACCAGCAGAGATAGCCCGGACTCGTTAATCACCGGGGAGCTGTTTTTT; CDR3aa: CATSRDSPDSLITGELFF
v_gene: TRBV12-3/TRBV12-4; j_gene: TRBJ1-6; d_gene: TRBD1; abundance: few; CDR3nt: TGTGCCAGCAGTAGTGGGGACAGGGGCCTATATAATTCACCCCTCCACTTT; CDR3aa: CASSSGDRGLYNSPLHF
v_gene: TRBV6-7; j_gene: TRBJ1-4; d_gene: .; abundance: few; CDR3nt: TGTGCCCAAAGATGGAAACTGTTTTTT; CDR3aa: CAQRWKLFF
v_gene: TRBV24-1; j_gene: TRBJ2-1; d_gene: .; abundance: .; CDR3nt: TGTGCCACCAGTGATTTTCGTGGAGGTGATGTCAATGAGCAGTTCTTC; CDR3aa: CATSDFRGGDVNEQFF
v_gene: TRBV20-1; j_gene: TRBJ2-7; d_gene: .; abundance: .; CDR3nt: TGCAGTGCTCCTCTGACAGGGAGGATTTTAGCCTCCTACGAGCAGTACTTC; CDR3aa: CSAPLTGRILASYEQYF
v_gene: TRBV4-2; j_gene: TRBJ2-5; d_gene: TRBD2; abundance: few; CDR3nt: TGTGCCAGCAGCCAAGATGGAAGCGGGGAAGAGACCCAGTACTTC; CDR3aa: CASSQDGSGEETQYF
v_gene: TRBV30; j_gene: TRBJ2-3; d_gene: .; abundance: .; CDR3nt: TGTGCCTGGCTCGAGTCAGATACGCAGTATTTT; CDR3aa: CAWLESDTQYF
v_gene: TRBV12-5; j_gene: TRBJ1-2; d_gene: .; abundance: .; CDR3nt: TGTGCTAGTGGTGCACCTCTTGGGGCCGGCTATGGCTACACCTTC; CDR3aa: CASGAPLGAGYGYTF
v_gene: TRBV6-1; j_gene: TRBJ1-2; d_gene: .; abundance: .; CDR3nt: TGTGCCAGCAGTCCTAGTGGTTTCAGCTATGGCTACACCTTC; CDR3aa: CASSPSGFSYGYTF
v_gene: TRBV20-1; j_gene: TRBJ1-1; d_gene: .; abundance: few; CDR3nt: TGCAGTGCTAGAGAGGCCAGGGGGAACACTGAAGCTTTCTTT; CDR3aa: CSAREARGNTEAFF